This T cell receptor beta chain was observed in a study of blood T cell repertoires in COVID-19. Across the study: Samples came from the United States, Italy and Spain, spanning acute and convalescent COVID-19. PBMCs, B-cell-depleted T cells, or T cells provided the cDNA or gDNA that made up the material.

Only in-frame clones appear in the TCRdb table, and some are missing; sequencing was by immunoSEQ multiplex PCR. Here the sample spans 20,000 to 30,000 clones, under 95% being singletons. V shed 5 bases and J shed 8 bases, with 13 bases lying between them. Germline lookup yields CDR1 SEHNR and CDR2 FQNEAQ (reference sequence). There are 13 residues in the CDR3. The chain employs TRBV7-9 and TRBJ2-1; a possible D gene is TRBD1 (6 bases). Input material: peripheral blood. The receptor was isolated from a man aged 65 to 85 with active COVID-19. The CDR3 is CASSRGGFHEQFF. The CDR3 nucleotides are TGTGCCAGCAGCCGAGGGGGATTCCATGAGCAGTTCTTC.